This T cell receptor (beta chain) was sequenced during a study of OX40 agonist ivuxolimab in advanced cancers. Study overall: Hepatocellular carcinoma, melanoma, renal cell or head and neck cancer occurred in dose-escalation patients. At 82.7% male, the cohort had a mean age of about 60 years, ranging from about 20 to 79. Study-level findings and limits: There were, on average, more expanded clones in CD8+ T cells than in CD4+. There were also nonresponders showing low normalized T-cell clonal expansion.

As concerns this clone: What it binds is unknown.

Germline V lookup: CDR1 MNHEY, CDR2 SMNVEV (reference sequence). The junction had 7 bases not matched to a gene; V was cut back by 4 bases and J by 7 bases. The length of the CDR3 is 14 residues. Assay used: immunoSEQ multiplex PCR; TCRdb lists only in-frame clones, some missing. The repertoire holds roughly 76,000 clones, with 84% as singletons. This specimen consisted of CD4+ or CD8+ T cells sorted from blood, obtained in a trial of the OX40 agonist ivuxolimab. The origin of this receptor is an adult with an advanced solid tumor such as melanoma, head and neck, liver or kidney cancer. This sequence joins TRBV27 and TRBJ1-5; 7 bases match TRBD1. CDR3 nucleotide sequence: TGTGCCAGCAGTTCCTTACAGGGGAACCAGCCCCAGCATTTT. It translates to CASSSLQGNQPQHF.